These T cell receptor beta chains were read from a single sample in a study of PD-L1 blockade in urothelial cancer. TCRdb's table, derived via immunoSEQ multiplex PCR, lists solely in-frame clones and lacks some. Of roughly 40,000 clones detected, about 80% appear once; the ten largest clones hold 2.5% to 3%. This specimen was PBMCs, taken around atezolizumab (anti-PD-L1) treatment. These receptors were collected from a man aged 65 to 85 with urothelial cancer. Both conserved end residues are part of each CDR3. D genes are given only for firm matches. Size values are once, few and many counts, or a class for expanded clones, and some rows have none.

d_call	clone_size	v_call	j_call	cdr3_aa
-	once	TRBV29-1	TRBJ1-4	CSCWGGVANEKLFF
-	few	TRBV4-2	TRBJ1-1	CASGRGGNTEAFF
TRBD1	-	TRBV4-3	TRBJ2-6	CASSQDPVSRGQGLNGANVLTF
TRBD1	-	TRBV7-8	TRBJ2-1	CASSLRDRSSYNEQFF
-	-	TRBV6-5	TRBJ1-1	CASSYSKLNTEAFF
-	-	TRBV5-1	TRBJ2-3	CASCIAASTDTQYF
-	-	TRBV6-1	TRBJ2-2	CATLSRRDTGELFF
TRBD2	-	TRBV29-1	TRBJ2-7	CSVELADSYEQYF
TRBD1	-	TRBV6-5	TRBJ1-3	CASSSDRGYSGNTIYF
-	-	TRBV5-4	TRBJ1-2	CASSLLYTGEEGYTF
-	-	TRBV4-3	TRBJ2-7	CASSRTVYSYEQYF
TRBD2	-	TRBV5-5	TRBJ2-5	CASSPGGVRETQYF
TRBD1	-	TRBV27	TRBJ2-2	CASSPSSRGTGELFF
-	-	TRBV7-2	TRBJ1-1	CASSSGRNTEAFF
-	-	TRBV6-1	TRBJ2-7	CASSPPGGRYEQYF
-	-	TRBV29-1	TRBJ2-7	CSVEWAGHNEQYF
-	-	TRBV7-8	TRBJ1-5	CASSFERYSNQPQHF
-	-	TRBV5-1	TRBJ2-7	CASSLASGPPGEQYF
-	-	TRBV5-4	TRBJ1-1	CASSLQTANTEAFF
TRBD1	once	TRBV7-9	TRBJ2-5	CASSEDRYQETQYF
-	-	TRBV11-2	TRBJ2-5	CASSLDLAERAQETQYF
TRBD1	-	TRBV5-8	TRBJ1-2	CASSPGTAHYGYTF
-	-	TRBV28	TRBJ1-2	CASSVSRYGYTF
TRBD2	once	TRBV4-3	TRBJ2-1	CASSQETSGYNEQFF
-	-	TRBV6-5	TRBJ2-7	CASSYEAGFYEQYF
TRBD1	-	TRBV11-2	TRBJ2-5	CASLTGGYQETQYF
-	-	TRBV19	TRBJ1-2	CASTAPPGYGYTF
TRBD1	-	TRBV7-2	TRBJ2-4	CASSPNIDRGSIQYF
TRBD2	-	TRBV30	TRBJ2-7	CAWSVSGGYEQYF
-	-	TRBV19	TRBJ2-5	CASSIGRQETQYF
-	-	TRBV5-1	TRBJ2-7	CASSRAGTNSYEQYF
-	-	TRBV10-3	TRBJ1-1	CAINGPDFPEAFF